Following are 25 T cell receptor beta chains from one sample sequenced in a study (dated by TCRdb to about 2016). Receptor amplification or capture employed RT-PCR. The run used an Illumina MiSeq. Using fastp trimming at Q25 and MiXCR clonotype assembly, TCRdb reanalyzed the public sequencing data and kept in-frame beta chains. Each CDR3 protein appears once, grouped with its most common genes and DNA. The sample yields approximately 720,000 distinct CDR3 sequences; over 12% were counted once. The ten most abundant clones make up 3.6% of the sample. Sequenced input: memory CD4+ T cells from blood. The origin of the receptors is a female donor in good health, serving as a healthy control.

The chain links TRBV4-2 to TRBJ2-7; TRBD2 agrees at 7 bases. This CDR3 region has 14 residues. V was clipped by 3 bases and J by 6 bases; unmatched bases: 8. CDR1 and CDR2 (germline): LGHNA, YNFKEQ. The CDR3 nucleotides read TGTGCCAGCAGCCAGTCCGGGACTACATTCGAGCAGTACTTC. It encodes CASSQSGTTFEQYF.

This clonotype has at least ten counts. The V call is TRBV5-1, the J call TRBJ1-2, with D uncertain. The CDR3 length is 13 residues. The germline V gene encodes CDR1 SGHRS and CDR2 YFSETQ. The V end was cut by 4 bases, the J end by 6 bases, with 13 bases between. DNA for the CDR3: TGCGCCAGCAGCCCGGCAGCCCCCGATGGCTACACCTTC. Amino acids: CASSPAAPDGYTF.

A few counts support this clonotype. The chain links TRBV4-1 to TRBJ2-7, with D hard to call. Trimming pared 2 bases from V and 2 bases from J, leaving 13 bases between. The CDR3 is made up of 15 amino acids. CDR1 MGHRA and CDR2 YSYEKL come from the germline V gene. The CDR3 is CASSQISWEPYEQYF. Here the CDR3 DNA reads TGCGCCAGCAGCCAAATATCATGGGAACCCTACGAGCAGTACTTC.

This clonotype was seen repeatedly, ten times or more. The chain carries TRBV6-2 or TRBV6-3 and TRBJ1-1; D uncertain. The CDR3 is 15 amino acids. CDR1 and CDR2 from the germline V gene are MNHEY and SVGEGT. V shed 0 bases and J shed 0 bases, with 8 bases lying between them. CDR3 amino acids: CASSYSGSLNTEAFF. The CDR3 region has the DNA TGTGCCAGCAGTTACTCGGGCAGCTTGAACACTGAAGCTTTCTTT.

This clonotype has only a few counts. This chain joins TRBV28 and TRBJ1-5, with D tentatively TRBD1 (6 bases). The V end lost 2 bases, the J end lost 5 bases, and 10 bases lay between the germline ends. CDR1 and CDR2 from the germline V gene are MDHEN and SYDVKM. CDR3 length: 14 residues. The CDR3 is CASSLRDIHQPQHF. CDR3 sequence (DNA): TGTGCCAGCAGTTTACGGGACATTCATCAGCCCCAGCATTTT.

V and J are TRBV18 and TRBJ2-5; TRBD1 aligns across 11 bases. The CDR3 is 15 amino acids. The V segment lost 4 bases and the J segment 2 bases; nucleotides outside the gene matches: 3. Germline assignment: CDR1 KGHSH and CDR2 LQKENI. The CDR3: CASSRGTGGQETQYF. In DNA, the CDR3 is TGTGCCAGCTCACGGGGGACAGGGGGTCAAGAGACCCAGTACTTC. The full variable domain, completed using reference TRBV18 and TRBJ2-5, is NAGVMQNPRHLVRRRGQEARLRCSPMKGHSHVYWYRQLPEEGLKFMVYLQKENIIDESGMPKERFSAEFPKEGPSILRIQQVVRGDSAAYFCASSRGTGGQETQYFGPGTRLLVL.

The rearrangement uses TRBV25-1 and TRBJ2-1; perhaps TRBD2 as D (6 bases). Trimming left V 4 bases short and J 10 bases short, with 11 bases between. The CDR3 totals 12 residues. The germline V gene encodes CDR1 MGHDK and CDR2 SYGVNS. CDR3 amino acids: CASSGRVREQFF. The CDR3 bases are TGTGCCAGCAGTGGGAGGGTCCGGGAGCAGTTCTTC. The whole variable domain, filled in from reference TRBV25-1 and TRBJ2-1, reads EADIYQTPRYLVIGTGKKITLECSQTMGHDKMYWYQQDPGMELHLIHYSYGVNSTEKGDLSSESTVSRIRTEHFPLTLESARPSHTSQYLCASSGRVREQFFGPGTRLTVL.

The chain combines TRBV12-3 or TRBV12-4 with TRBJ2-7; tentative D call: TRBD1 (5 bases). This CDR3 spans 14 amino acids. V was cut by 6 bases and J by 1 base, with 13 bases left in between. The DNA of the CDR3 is TGTGCCAGCAGATCAGGGAAGGGTTCCTACGAGCAGTACTTC. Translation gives CASRSGKGSYEQYF.

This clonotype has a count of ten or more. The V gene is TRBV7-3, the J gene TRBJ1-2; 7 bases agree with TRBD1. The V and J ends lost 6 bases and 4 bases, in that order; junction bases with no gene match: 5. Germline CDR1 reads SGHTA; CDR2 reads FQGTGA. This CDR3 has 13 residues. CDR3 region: CASSRSGGYGYTF. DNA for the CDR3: TGTGCCAGCAGTCGTTCAGGGGGCTATGGCTACACCTTC.

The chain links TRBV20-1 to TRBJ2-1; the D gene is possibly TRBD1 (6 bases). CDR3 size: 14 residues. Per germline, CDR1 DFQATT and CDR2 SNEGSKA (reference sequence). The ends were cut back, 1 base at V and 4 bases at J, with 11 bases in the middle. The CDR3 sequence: CSARAPTGYNEQFF. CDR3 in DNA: TGCAGTGCTAGAGCTCCCACAGGGTACAATGAGCAGTTCTTC.

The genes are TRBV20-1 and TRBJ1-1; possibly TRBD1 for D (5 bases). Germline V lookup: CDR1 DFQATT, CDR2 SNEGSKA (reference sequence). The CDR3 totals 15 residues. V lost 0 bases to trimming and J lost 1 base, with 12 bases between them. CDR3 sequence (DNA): TGCAGTGCTAGAGATCAAGGGACTGCGAACACTGAAGCTTTCTTT. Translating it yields CSARDQGTANTEAFF.

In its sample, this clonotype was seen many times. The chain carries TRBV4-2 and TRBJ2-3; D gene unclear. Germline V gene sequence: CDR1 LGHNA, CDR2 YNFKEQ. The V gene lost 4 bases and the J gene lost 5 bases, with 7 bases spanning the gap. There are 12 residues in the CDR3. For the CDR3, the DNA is TGTGCCAGCAGCCGAGACGGAGATACGCAGTATTTT. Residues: CASSRDGDTQYF.

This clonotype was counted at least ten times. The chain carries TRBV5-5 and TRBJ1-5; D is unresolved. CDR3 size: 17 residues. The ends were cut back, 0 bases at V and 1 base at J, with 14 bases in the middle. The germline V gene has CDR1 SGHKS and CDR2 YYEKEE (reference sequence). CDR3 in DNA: TGTGCCAGCAGCTTGGGGACGGGCAGGTTAAGCAATCAGCCCCAGCATTTT. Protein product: CASSLGTGRLSNQPQHF.

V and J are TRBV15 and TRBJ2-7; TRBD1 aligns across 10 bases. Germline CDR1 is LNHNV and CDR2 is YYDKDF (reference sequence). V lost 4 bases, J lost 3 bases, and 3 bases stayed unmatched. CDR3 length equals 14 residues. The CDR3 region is CATSTGTGDYEQYF. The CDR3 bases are TGTGCCACCAGCACAGGGACAGGGGACTACGAGCAGTACTTC.

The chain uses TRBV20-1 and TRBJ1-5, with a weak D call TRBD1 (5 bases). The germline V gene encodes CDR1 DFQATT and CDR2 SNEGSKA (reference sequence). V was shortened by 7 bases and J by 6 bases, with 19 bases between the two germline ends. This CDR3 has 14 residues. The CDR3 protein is CSGRDSKSSQPQHF. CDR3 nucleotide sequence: TGCAGTGGACGGGACTCCAAAAGTAGTCAGCCCCAGCATTTT.

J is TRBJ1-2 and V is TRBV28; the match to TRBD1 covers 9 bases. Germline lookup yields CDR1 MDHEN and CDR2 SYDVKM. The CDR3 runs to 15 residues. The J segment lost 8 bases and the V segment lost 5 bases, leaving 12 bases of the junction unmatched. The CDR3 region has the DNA TGTGCCAGCAGTAGAAGGGCGGGACAGGGTTGGGGCTACACCTTC. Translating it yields CASSRRAGQGWGYTF.

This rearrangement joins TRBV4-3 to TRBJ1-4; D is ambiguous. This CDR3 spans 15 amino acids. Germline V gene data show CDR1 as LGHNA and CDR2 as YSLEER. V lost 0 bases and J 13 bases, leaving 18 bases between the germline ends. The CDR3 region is CASSQDLSALGRLFF. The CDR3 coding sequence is TGCGCCAGCAGCCAAGATTTATCGGCCCTAGGTAGACTGTTTTTT.

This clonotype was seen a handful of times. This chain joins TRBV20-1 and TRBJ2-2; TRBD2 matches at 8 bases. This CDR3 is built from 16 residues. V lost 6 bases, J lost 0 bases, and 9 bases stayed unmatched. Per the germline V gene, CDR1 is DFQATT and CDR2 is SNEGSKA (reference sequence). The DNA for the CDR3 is TGCAGTGCAGAGGCCCGGACTAGCACGAACACCGGGGAGCTGTTTTTT. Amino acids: CSAEARTSTNTGELFF.

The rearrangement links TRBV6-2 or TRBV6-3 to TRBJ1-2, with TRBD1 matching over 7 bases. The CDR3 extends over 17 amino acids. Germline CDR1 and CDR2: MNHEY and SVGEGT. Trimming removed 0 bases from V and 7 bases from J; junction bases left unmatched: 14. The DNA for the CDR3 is TGTGCCAGCAGTTACTCGATTTCTTCTGACAGGGAGTCTGGCTACACCTTC. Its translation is CASSYSISSDRESGYTF.

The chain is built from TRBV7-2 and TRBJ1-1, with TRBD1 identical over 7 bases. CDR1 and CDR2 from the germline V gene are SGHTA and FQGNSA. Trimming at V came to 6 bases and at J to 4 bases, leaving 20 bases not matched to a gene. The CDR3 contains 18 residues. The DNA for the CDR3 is TGTGCCAGCAGACCGAGCCTGGACAGGAGGGCCCGGGGCACTGAAGCTTTCTTT. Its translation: CASRPSLDRRARGTEAFF.

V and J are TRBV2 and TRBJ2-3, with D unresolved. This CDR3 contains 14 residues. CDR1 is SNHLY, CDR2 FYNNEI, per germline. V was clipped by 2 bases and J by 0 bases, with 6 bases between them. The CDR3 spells CASSENHSTDTQYF. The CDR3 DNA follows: TGTGCCAGCAGTGAAAATCACAGCACAGATACGCAGTATTTT.

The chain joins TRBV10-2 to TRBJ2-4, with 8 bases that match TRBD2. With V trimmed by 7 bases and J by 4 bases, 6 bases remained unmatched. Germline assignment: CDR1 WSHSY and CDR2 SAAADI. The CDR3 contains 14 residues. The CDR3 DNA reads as TGCGCCAGCACCCCCGGGGGGGGAAAAAACATTCAGTACTTC. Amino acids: CASTPGGGKNIQYF.

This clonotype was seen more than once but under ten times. CDR3 protein: CASSVVGRASSEQYF. For the CDR3, the DNA is TGTGCCAGCAGTGTAGTCGGGAGGGCTAGTTCCGAGCAGTACTTC. The V and J genes are TRBV25-1 and TRBJ2-7; 8 bases are a match to TRBD2. The CDR3 runs to 15 residues. J was trimmed by 6 bases and V by 4 bases; bases with no gene match: 11. Germline loops: CDR1 MGHDK, CDR2 SYGVNS.

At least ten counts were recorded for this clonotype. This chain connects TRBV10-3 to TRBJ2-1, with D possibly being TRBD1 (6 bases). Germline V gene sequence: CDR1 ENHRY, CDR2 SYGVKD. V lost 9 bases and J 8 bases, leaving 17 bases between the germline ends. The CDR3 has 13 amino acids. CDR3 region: CAILTGQGHEQFF. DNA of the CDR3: TGTGCCATTCTAACGGGACAAGGGCATGAGCAGTTCTTC.

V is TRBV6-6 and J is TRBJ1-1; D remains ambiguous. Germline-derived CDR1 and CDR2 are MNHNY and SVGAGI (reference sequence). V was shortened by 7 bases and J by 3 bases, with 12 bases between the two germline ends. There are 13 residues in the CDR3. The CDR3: CASNRPGDTEAFF. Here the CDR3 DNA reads TGTGCCAGCAACAGACCCGGGGACACTGAAGCTTTCTTT.